This record concerns one T cell receptor (beta chain) sequence. This clonotype has only a few counts. No antigen is known for it. No clone much larger than this one lies a single base away; base qualities are absent. V has 5 bases trimmed and J has 4 bases trimmed; junction bases matching no gene number 8. The cysteine opens and the phenylalanine closes a CDR3 of 15 amino acids. Only the CDR3 region is kept as DNA, spanning 45 bases read in frame from base 1. The germline V gene (reference sequence) supplies CDR1 MNHEY and CDR2 SMNVEV. The sample is drawn from a study of CD8 T cells in ankylosing spondylitis listed by TCRdb under 2017. Regarding the complete study: To find TCR variants linked to disease, the study profiled T cell receptor beta repertoires in ankylosing spondylitis patients and healthy donors. Samples of peripheral blood were taken, and for ankylosing spondylitis patients, synovial fluid was collected as well. The full study cohort was made up of 25 ankylosing spondylitis patients and more than 90 healthy donors. The investigation overall reported the following: In peripheral blood, the disease-linked clones were found at relatively low frequencies and had a CD8+ phenotype. Some motif variants were previously reported in synovial fluid and blood of reactive arthritis patients, suggesting common disease-initiation mechanisms. A TCR beta motif of several highly homologous amino acid variants appeared characteristic of blood from ankylosing spondylitis patients. The disease-linked clones were reported to be significantly enriched in matched synovial fluid samples from ankylosing spondylitis patients.

Synovial fluid samples were matched to blood samples from the same ankylosing spondylitis patients. TCRdb records Illumina HiSeq 2500 as the sequencer. Quantitative 5'-RACE with molecular barcodes was used to prepare TCR beta libraries. On the study's bioinformatics: A new computational method based on a probabilistic model of VDJ rearrangement was used to identify disease-linked TCR variants. Clones were called with MiXCR by TCRdb after fastp trimmed the public reads at Q25, and only in-frame beta chains were retained. Each CDR3 protein appears once, grouped with its most common genes and DNA. TCRdb's processing, not the study's, gives the V and J calls here. Here the sample has about 36,000 distinct CDR3 sequences; around 15% occur a single time. Together, the top ten hold roughly 32% of the sample.

The specimen sequenced was synovial fluid, either unsorted or a sorted T cell fraction (not recorded which). Rearrangement joined TRBV27 to TRBJ1-5, and 7 bases in between align with TRBD1. This clonotype originated in a male donor with ankylosing spondylitis. The CDR3 region has the sequence CASSLTGLGNQPQHF. The base sequence is TGTGCCAGCAGTCTGACAGGGCTGGGGAATCAGCCCCAGCATTTT.